Shown below are 8 T cell receptor beta chains from a single sample sequenced in a study of blood T cell repertoires in COVID-19. Assay used: immunoSEQ multiplex PCR; TCRdb lists only in-frame clones, some missing. The data show about 120,000 clones, with about 85% seen just once and approximately 30% held by the top ten. Source material: peripheral blood. The origin of the receptors is a woman of 80 years or more with acute or convalescent COVID-19.

V and J are TRBV5-1 and TRBJ1-3; D ambiguous. Trimming pared 5 bases from V and 0 bases from J, leaving 6 bases between. Germline CDR1 reads SGHRS; CDR2 reads YFSETQ. The CDR3 spans 13 residues. CDR3 DNA: TGCGCCAGCAGGCAGGTCTCTGGAAACACCATATATTTT. It encodes CASRQVSGNTIYF.

The V and J genes are TRBV9 and TRBJ2-3; TRBD2 matches 11 bases. Unmatched junction bases numbered 5, after V lost 1 base and J lost 4 bases. This CDR3 is 16 amino acids long. CDR1 SGDLS and CDR2 YYNGEE come from the germline V gene. DNA for the CDR3: TGTGCCAGCAGCGTACTTAGCGGGGGGGCTGCAGATACGCAGTATTTT. It specifies CASSVLSGGAADTQYF.

In its sample, this clone was seen a few times. This chain joins TRBV7-9 and TRBJ1-6, with a weak D call TRBD1 (5 bases). V lost 5 bases, J lost 8 bases, and 19 bases lay in between. Germline V CDR1 and CDR2: SEHNR, FQNEAQ (reference sequence). CDR3 length equals 16 residues. CDR3 bases: TGTGCCAGCAGCGCAGTGGGGGGTTCGTGGGATTCACCCCTCCACTTT. This encodes CASSAVGGSWDSPLHF.

V gene TRBV19 combines with J gene TRBJ1-5; no clear D gene. There are 12 residues in the CDR3. Trimming shortened V by 3 bases and J by 3 bases, and 3 bases separated the two germline ends. The germline V gene encodes CDR1 LNHDA and CDR2 SQIVND (reference sequence). CDR3 nucleotide sequence: TGTGCCAGTAGTATCAACAATCAGCCCCAGCATTTT. Translated: CASSINNQPQHF.

The chain is built from TRBV5-1 and TRBJ2-1; 8 bases fit TRBD1. CDR3 length: 14 amino acids. Trimming took 4 bases from V and 9 from J; bases not matched to a gene: 9. The germline CDR1 and CDR2 sequences are SGHRS and YFSETQ. CDR3 DNA: TGCGCCAGCAGCCTGTCACAGGGGGACGGTGAGCAGTTCTTC. Encoded protein: CASSLSQGDGEQFF.

The chain has TRBV19 and TRBJ1-5; D not resolved. V lost 3 bases, J lost 4 bases, and 19 bases lay in between. The germline V gene encodes CDR1 LNHDA and CDR2 SQIVND (reference sequence). The CDR3 spans 17 residues. The chain's CDR3 is CASSMEFSQRPNQPQHF. CDR3 nucleotides: TGTGCCAGTAGTATGGAATTCTCCCAGAGGCCGAATCAGCCCCAGCATTTT. The whole variable domain, remainder taken from reference TRBV19 and TRBJ1-5, is DGGITQSPKYLFRKEGQNVTLSCEQNLNHDAMYWYRQDPGQGLRLIYYSQIVNDFQKGDIAEGYSVSREKKESFPLTVTSAQKNPTAFYLCASSMEFSQRPNQPQHFGDGTRLSIL.

This chain connects TRBV10-3 to TRBJ1-1; the D gene is possibly TRBD1 (6 bases). The length of the CDR3 is 14 residues. Germline CDR1 ENHRY, CDR2 SYGVKD. With 4 bases removed from V and 6 bases from J, the gap between germline ends came to 15 bases. CDR3 sequence (DNA): TGTGCCATCAGTGGGGGCACAGGGCGTGCTGAAGCTTTCTTT. Translating it yields CAISGGTGRAEAFF.

The gene calls are TRBV5-1 and TRBJ1-3; no clear D gene. CDR1 and CDR2 (germline): SGHRS, YFSETQ. The CDR3 is 16 amino acids. Deletions cut 2 bases from V and 0 bases from J, with 12 bases between. The CDR3: CASSLDGVRSGNTIYF. CDR3 DNA: TGCGCCAGCAGCTTAGACGGAGTACGCTCTGGAAACACCATATATTTT.